This TCR beta chain was captured in a study of cytomegalovirus exposure and HLA in healthy donors. Study results and limitations: A previous analysis found most TCR beta V segments productive roughly 90% or roughly 30% of the time. What TCR beta sequences reportedly achieved was accurate prediction of HLA-A and HLA-B alleles in most subjects.

As concerns this clone: The antigen is not known.

Donors consisted of healthy bone marrow donors. This CDR3 contains 14 residues. Germline trimming cut 3 bases from V and 4 bases from J; bases unmatched to any gene: 5. In germline, CDR1 is MNHEY, CDR2 SVGAGI. The PCR ran on 60 Vbeta and 13 Jbeta primers. Using immunoSEQ multiplex PCR, the repertoire was profiled, and TCRdb retains in-frame clones only, with some absent. The data contain tens of thousands of clones, roughly 80% of them seen just once; the ten biggest clones take up 2.5% to 3%. Sequencing used PBMCs. The TCR sequence derives from a woman aged 40 to 50 in good health and CMV-seropositive. The V call is TRBV6-5, the J call TRBJ2-7; 8 nucleotides agree with TRBD1. This chain's CDR3 is CASSYSRTGYEQYF. CDR3 in DNA: TGTGCCAGCAGTTATTCGAGGACAGGGTACGAGCAGTACTTC.